This TCR beta chain was retrieved from a study of beta chain features in type 1 diabetes. Turning to the study itself: Examined across all samples were just under 110,000,000 sorted cells.

The investigators reverse transcribed all of the isolated RNA, so they sequenced expressed TCRB transcripts. Measured with immunoSEQ multiplex PCR; TCRdb has only the in-frame clones, and not every one. The profile shows around 300,000 clones, over 14% of them singletons. In the case of this clone: The antigen remains unidentified.

CDR3 size: 12 residues. Germline CDR1 and CDR2: SGHTA and FQGNSA. V gave up 5 bases and J gave up 11 bases; unmatched junction bases: 8. Study observations and caveats: Among all four CD4+ subsets, Type 1 diabetes patients had TCRB CDR3s that were moderately but significantly shorter.

Every donor had blood drawn once into heparin, around 120 mL on average. The authors obtained over 98% purity in all sorted populations. Sequencing was done on a sample of naive CD4+ T cells from blood. The TCR originated in a man aged 18 to 30 with type 1 diabetes. The chain combines TRBV7-2 with TRBJ2-5, with 7 positions matching TRBD2. CDR3 residues: CASSKAGLTQYF. CDR3 in DNA: TGTGCCAGCAGCAAAGCGGGGTTAACTCAGTACTTC.